The T cell receptor beta chain under discussion was sequenced for a study of blood T cell repertoires in COVID-19. Repertoires were generated with immunoSEQ multiplex PCR, while TCRdb's copy carries only in-frame clones and drops some. The sample shows around 100,000 clones, around 93% of them seen only once. The length of the CDR3 is 14 residues. Germline lookup yields CDR1 SGHRS and CDR2 YFSETQ. Trimming cost V 4 bases and J 2 bases, with 11 bases left between them. The sample was peripheral blood. The sequence was obtained from a human donor with active COVID-19. The donor label of this sample is uncertain. V is TRBV5-1 and J is TRBJ2-3; the D is unclear. The CDR3, as DNA: TGCGCCAGCAGCGTAAATGAGCTCACAGATACGCAGTATTTT. Amino acid sequence: CASSVNELTDTQYF.